Sequencing of this T cell receptor (beta chain) was carried out in a study of identical twins. Regarding the study as a whole: Models underestimated out-of-frame TCR alpha sharing in monozygotic twins. Insertions were reduced in abundant cord blood beta clonotypes but not in memory repertoires.

Template switching (which added a universal primer site) was used, and cDNA carried unique molecular identifiers. TCRdb re-called the 5' RACE reads through MiXCR, storing one row per CDR3 protein. The table lists 700,000 or so distinct CDR3 sequences, 20% to 25% of them singletons. Of note for this clonotype: Its antigen is not identified.

The V gene lost 4 bases and the J gene lost 0 bases, with 25 bases spanning the gap. CDR3 length equals 21 residues. Germline V gene data show CDR1 as SGHDN and CDR2 as FVKESK. These sequences were also reported in another study, on T cells expressing NK-cell markers. That report notes: Seven of the eight sequenced donors were classified as HCMV-seropositive, and one was classified as seronegative.

This sequence was found in a young woman in good health. The chain carries TRBV14 and TRBJ2-6; D may match TRBD1 or TRBD2 (6 bases each). Sequenced input: PBMCs. CDR3 residues: CASSPGGPLGTRTSGANVLTF. The CDR3 nucleotides read TGTGCCAGCAGCCCTGGGGGGCCCCTTGGGACACGGACCTCTGGGGCCAACGTCCTGACTTTC.